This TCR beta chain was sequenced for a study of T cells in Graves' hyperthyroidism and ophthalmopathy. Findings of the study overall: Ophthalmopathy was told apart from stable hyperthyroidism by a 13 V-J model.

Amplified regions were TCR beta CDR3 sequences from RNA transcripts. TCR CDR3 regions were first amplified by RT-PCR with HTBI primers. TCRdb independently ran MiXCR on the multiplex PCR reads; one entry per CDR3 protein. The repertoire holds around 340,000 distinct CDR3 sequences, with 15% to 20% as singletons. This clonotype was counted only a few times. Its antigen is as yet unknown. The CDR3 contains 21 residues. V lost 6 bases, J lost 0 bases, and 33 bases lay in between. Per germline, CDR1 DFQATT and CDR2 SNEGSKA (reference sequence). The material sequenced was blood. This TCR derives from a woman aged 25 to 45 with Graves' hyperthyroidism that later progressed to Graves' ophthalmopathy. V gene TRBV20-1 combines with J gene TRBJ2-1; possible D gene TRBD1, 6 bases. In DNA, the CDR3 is TGCAGTGCCAATGGGGGCCTTAGGCGCCTGGCTTTCCTTGGCTCCTACAATGAGCAGTTCTTC. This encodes CSANGGLRRLAFLGSYNEQFF.